The 21 T cell receptor beta chains in this list originate from one sample, sequenced in a study of T cells in Graves' hyperthyroidism and ophthalmopathy. Researchers amplified the TCR beta CDR3 regions from RNA transcripts. The primer set for the first-round RT-PCR of the TCR CDR3 was HTBI. One entry per CDR3 protein results from TCRdb running MiXCR on the multiplex PCR reads. Among fewer than 600,000 distinct CDR3 sequences, 13% to 15% were seen once, and the ten largest hold around a sixth. Sequencing used blood. These receptors all stem from a woman aged 18-29 years with Graves' hyperthyroidism.

This clonotype was seen more than once but under ten times. At one boundary the junction diverges from the germline segment, which might be a read error. The genes are TRBV19 and TRBJ2-5; TRBD2 matches 9 bases. Germline CDR1 is LNHDA and CDR2 is SQIVND (reference sequence). This CDR3 has 16 residues. The CDR3 bases are TGTGCCAGTAGTCTAGAGGGACTAGCCTCCCAAGAGACCCAGTACTTC. Amino acid sequence: CASSLEGLASQETQYF.

The table lists this clonotype with many counts. V gene TRBV5-6 combines with J gene TRBJ1-2; D is possibly TRBD1 (5 bases). The CDR3 loop spans 15 amino acids. V shed 4 bases and J shed 0 bases, with 13 bases lying between them. Germline V gene sequence: CDR1 SGHDT, CDR2 YYEEEE. The CDR3 region is CASSPRGRANYGYTF. Written as DNA, the CDR3 is TGTGCCAGCAGCCCCCGGGGCAGGGCTAACTATGGCTACACCTTC.

The V and J genes are TRBV9 and TRBJ1-1; D perhaps matches TRBD1 (5 bases). Trimming removed 0 bases at V and 9 bases at J, with 15 bases between. The CDR3 is 14 amino acids. CDR1 is SGDLS, CDR2 YYNGEE, per germline. The CDR3 sequence: CASSVEGIDSKAFF. The DNA for the CDR3 is TGTGCCAGCAGCGTAGAGGGGATCGACAGTAAAGCTTTCTTT. Looking up the rest from reference TRBV9 and TRBJ1-1 gives the full variable domain: DSGVTQTPKHLITATGQRVTLRCSPRSGDLSVYWYQQSLDQGLQFLIQYYNGEERAKGNILERFSAQQFPDLHSELNLSSLELGDSALYFCASSVEGIDSKAFFGQGTRLTVV.

This clonotype was seen at least ten times. V is TRBV27 and J is TRBJ2-7, with 7 bases fitting TRBD1. Losses at the gene ends were 5 bases for V and 2 bases for J; bases not matched to a gene: 6. This CDR3 comprises 14 residues. Germline-derived CDR1 and CDR2 are MNHEY and SMNVEV (reference sequence). CDR3 protein: CASSPRTGPYEQYF. The CDR3 region has the DNA TGTGCCAGCAGTCCCCGGACAGGTCCCTACGAGCAGTACTTC.

This clonotype came up many times. The rearrangement joins TRBV27 to TRBJ2-3; 14 bases match TRBD2. The junction had 3 bases not matched to a gene; V was cut back by 8 bases and J by 5 bases. The germline V gene encodes CDR1 MNHEY and CDR2 SMNVEV (reference sequence). This CDR3 has 14 residues. CDR3 sequence: CASAGLAGVDTQYF. CDR3 DNA: TGTGCCAGCGCGGGACTAGCGGGAGTAGATACGCAGTATTTT.

This clonotype was seen ten or more times. This chain joins TRBV19 and TRBJ2-7, with D possibly being TRBD1 (6 bases). The germline gives CDR1 LNHDA, CDR2 SQIVND (reference sequence). The CDR3 contains 12 residues. Trimming left V 2 bases short and J 6 bases short, with 8 bases between. The CDR3 DNA follows: TGTGCCAGTAGTATAACAGGGCGCGAGCAGTACTTC. Translating gives CASSITGREQYF.

This clonotype was found many times. This chain links TRBV2 with TRBJ1-1, with D hard to call. Between the trimmed V and J ends, which lost 5 bases and 1 base, there was a span of 11 bases. This CDR3 region has 14 residues. CDR1 SNHLY and CDR2 FYNNEI come from the germline V gene. The CDR3 is CASSPFHTNTEAFF. The CDR3 coding sequence is TGTGCCAGCAGTCCATTCCATACGAACACTGAAGCTTTCTTT.

This clonotype occurred many times. A junction end diverges from the germline sequence, so it may reflect a read error. The chain employs TRBV12-3 or TRBV12-4 and TRBJ2-1; 8 positions agree with TRBD1. CDR3 size: 15 residues. The CDR3 nucleotides read TGTGTCAGCAGACGGGACAGGAGCTCCTACAATGAGCAGTTCTTC. Amino acid sequence: CVSRRDRSSYNEQFF.

The chain couples TRBV5-1 to TRBJ1-1, with a weak D call TRBD1 (6 bases). This CDR3 is built from 15 residues. Germline loops: CDR1 SGHRS, CDR2 YFSETQ. V was cut by 1 base and J by 3 bases, with 13 bases left in between. CDR3 coding DNA: TGCGCCAGCAGCTTGTTGGGGGGGCTGGACACTGAAGCTTTCTTT. This codes for CASSLLGGLDTEAFF.

A few counts support this clonotype. The CDR3 reads CASSLREGVNLYGYTF. The CDR3 DNA reads as TGTGCCAGCAGCCTCCGTGAAGGGGTGAACCTTTATGGCTACACCTTC. V and J are TRBV27 and TRBJ1-2; maybe TRBD1 (5 bases). Germline V lookup: CDR1 MNHEY, CDR2 SMNVEV (reference sequence). This CDR3 region has 16 residues. V lost 6 bases and J 5 bases, leaving 22 bases between the germline ends.

This clonotype was seen at least ten times. The gene calls are TRBV19 and TRBJ1-1; D is unresolved. The germline CDR1 and CDR2 sequences are LNHDA and SQIVND (reference sequence). Trimming stripped 1 base from V and 1 base from J, with 7 bases between. CDR3 length: 14 amino acids. The CDR3 DNA reads TGTGCCAGTAGTATAGCGGGCCCGAACACTGAAGCTTTCTTT. Amino acids: CASSIAGPNTEAFF.

This clonotype was found many times. The chain uses TRBV30 and TRBJ2-2; the D is unclear. The CDR3 has 11 residues. The V and J ends lost 0 bases and 8 bases respectively, with 4 bases between them. Germline V lookup: CDR1 GTSNPN, CDR2 SVGIG (reference sequence). The CDR3 DNA is TGTGCCTGGAGTGTACTTGGGGAGCTGTTTTTT. Its translation: CAWSVLGELFF.

The V gene is TRBV11-1, the J gene TRBJ2-3; 13 positions agree with TRBD2. V trimming: 4 bases; J trimming: 5 bases; junction bases outside the gene matches: 9. Germline V gene data show CDR1 as SGHAT and CDR2 as FQDESV (reference sequence). This CDR3 has 17 amino acids. The CDR3 is CASSSPGLAGSGDTQYF. The DNA of the CDR3 is TGTGCCAGCAGCTCCCCGGGACTAGCGGGGAGTGGAGATACGCAGTATTTT.

The chain couples TRBV29-1 to TRBJ2-1, with D perhaps TRBD1 or TRBD2 (5 bases each). Germline-derived CDR1 and CDR2 are SQVTM and ANQGSEA. CDR3 length: 12 amino acids. The V end lost 6 bases, the J end lost 13 bases, and 19 bases lay between the germline ends. CDR3 sequence: CSVGLTDMRQFF. In DNA, the CDR3 is TGCAGCGTAGGACTCACGGACATGAGACAGTTCTTC.

This clonotype has at least ten counts. The J gene is TRBJ2-7, the V gene TRBV3-1, with D maybe TRBD1 (6 bases). Germline loops: CDR1 LGHDT, CDR2 YNNKEL (reference sequence). The CDR3 spans 18 residues. V shed 1 base and J shed 1 base, with 20 bases lying between them. Written as DNA, the CDR3 is TGTGCCAGCAGCCAAGTTCCTACGGGACACCACCGATCCTACGAGCAGTACTTC. Its translation is CASSQVPTGHHRSYEQYF.

This clonotype came up a few times. As DNA, the CDR3 is TGTGCCAGCAGCTTAATAGGTAGGGGTTCAACGTACGAGCAGTTCTTC. It encodes CASSLIGRGSTYEQFF. V usage is TRBV7-3 and J usage is TRBJ2-7; a weak D match, TRBD1 (5 bases). The J call may be faulty, since TRBJ2-1 better matches the DNA end. The CDR3 consists of 16 residues. Germline V gene sequence: CDR1 SGHTA, CDR2 FQGTGA.

This clonotype was seen repeatedly, ten times or more. The chain combines TRBV20-1 with TRBJ2-3; possible D gene TRBD1, 6 bases. V was trimmed by 4 bases and J by 4 bases, leaving 12 bases between them. The germline CDR1 and CDR2 sequences are DFQATT and SNEGSKA (reference sequence). The CDR3 has 13 amino acids. The CDR3 sequence: CSAIQGGADTQYF. The CDR3 bases are TGCAGTGCTATACAGGGTGGGGCAGATACGCAGTATTTT.

In its sample, this clonotype was seen many times. The chain links TRBV24-1 to TRBJ2-3; TRBD2 matches 13 bases. The germline V gene encodes CDR1 KGHDR and CDR2 SFDVKD. The CDR3 consists of 17 residues. With V trimmed by 4 bases and J by 4 bases, 7 bases remained unmatched. CDR3 loop: CATSDRLGLAGSDTQYF. CDR3 in DNA: TGTGCCACCAGTGACCGCCTGGGACTAGCGGGGTCAGATACGCAGTATTTT.

This clonotype has a handful of counts. V usage is TRBV10-2 and J usage is TRBJ2-7, with 9 bases matching TRBD1. Germline V CDR1 and CDR2: WSHSY, SAAADI. V trimming: 4 bases; J trimming: 3 bases; junction bases outside the gene matches: 4. This CDR3 region has 14 residues. CDR3: CASSAVGQGYEQYF. In nucleotides, the CDR3 is TGCGCCAGCAGTGCTGTGGGACAGGGCTACGAGCAGTACTTC.

This clonotype has a count of ten or more. This chain joins TRBV6-1 and TRBJ2-7, with D unresolved. The CDR3 totals 12 residues. Per the germline V gene, CDR1 is MNHNS and CDR2 is SASEGT. Between the trimmed V and J ends, which lost 11 bases and 3 bases, there was a span of 14 bases. The CDR3 loop reads CASGKLLYEQYF. The CDR3 DNA reads as TGTGCCTCAGGCAAACTGCTCTACGAGCAGTACTTC.

This clonotype has just a few counts. The chain has TRBV5-1 and TRBJ1-3, with 7 bases lining up with TRBD1. V shed 0 bases, J shed 2 bases, and the junction held 2 bases outside the gene matches. The V gene's germline CDR1 is SGHRS and CDR2 YFSETQ. The CDR3 contains 15 residues. Here the CDR3 DNA reads TGCGCCAGCAGCTTGGAGGGGGCCCCTGGAAACACCATATATTTT. Amino acid sequence: CASSLEGAPGNTIYF.